The clone carrying this T cell receptor beta chain was observed a few times. These data originate in a study of T cell repertoires in cytomegalovirus infection. Using its own MiXCR run on the reads, TCRdb lists one record per CDR3 protein. The profile shows about 150,000 distinct CDR3 sequences, less than 25% of them singletons. CDR1 is MDHEN, CDR2 SYDVKM, per germline. V shed 2 bases, J shed 5 bases, and the junction held 2 bases outside the gene matches. The CDR3 contains 15 residues. V and J are TRBV28 and TRBJ2-3, with TRBD2 matching 12 bases. Specimen: PBMCs. The sequence derives from a human donor in good health (CMV status not recorded). Some clones in this sample may be carry-over from other donors' samples. The CDR3 region is CASSLLAGGRDTQYF. The CDR3 DNA sequence: TGTGCCAGCAGTTTACTAGCGGGAGGGAGAGATACGCAGTATTTT. The full variable domain, with the rest looked up from reference TRBV28 and TRBJ2-3, is DVKVTQSSRYLVKRTGEKVFLECVQDMDHENMFWYRQDPGLGLRLIYFSYDVKMKEKGDIPEGYSVSREKKERFSLILESASTNQTSMYLCASSLLAGGRDTQYFGPGTRLTVL.